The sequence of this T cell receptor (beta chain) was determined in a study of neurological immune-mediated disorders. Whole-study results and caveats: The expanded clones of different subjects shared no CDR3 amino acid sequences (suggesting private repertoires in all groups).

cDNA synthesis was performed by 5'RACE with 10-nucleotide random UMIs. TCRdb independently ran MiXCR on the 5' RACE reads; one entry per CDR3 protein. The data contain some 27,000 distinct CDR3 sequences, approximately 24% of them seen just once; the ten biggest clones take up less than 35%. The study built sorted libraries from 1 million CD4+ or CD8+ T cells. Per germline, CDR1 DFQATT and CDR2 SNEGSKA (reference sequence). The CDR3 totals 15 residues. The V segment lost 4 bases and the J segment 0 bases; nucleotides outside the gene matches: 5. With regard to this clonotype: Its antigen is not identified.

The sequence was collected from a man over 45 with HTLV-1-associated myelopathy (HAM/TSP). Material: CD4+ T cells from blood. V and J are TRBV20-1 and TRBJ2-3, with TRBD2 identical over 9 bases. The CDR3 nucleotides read TGCAGTGCTATGAAGGCGGGGGGGAGCACAGATACGCAGTATTTT. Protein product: CSAMKAGGSTDTQYF.